This is a list of T cell receptor beta chains from one sample in a study of blood T cell repertoires in COVID-19. The data were produced by immunoSEQ multiplex PCR, yet TCRdb's version contains in-frame clones alone and is incomplete. The sample holds approximately 270,000 clones, around 89% seen once. Specimen: peripheral blood. These receptors were collected from a man between 25 and 39 years old with acute or convalescent COVID-19. CDR3s include the opening cysteine and the closing phenylalanine or tryptophan. A D gene is named only where the DNA matches it firmly. Some rows have no size entry. The others give once, few or many, or a class for an expanded clone.

D gene	V gene	clone size	J gene	CDR3 length	CDR3 protein	CDR3 DNA
TRBD2	TRBV18	-	TRBJ2-3	15	CASSPPLAGTDTQYF	TGTGCCAGCTCACCACCTCTAGCGGGGACAGATACGCAGTATTTT
TRBD2	TRBV28	-	TRBJ2-5	16	CASSLRGGFRGRTQYF	TGTGCCAGCAGTTTGCGGGGGGGGTTCCGGGGGCGGACCCAGTACTTC
-	TRBV7-8	-	TRBJ1-5	15	CASSFTTRGNQPQHF	TGTGCCAGCAGCTTCACAACGCGGGGCAATCAGCCCCAGCATTTT
TRBD1	TRBV18	once	TRBJ1-5	15	CASSHRGSDNQPQHF	TGTGCCAGCTCGCACAGGGGCTCGGACAATCAGCCCCAGCATTTT
-	TRBV5-4	once	TRBJ2-7	12	CASSPPGQQQYF	TGTGCCAGCAGCCCCCCCGGACAGCAACAGTACTTC
TRBD1	TRBV19	-	TRBJ1-1	14	CASSIVTGRPEAFF	TGTGCCAGTAGTATAGTGACAGGGCGCCCTGAAGCTTTCTTT
-	TRBV5-4	-	TRBJ1-6	14	CASSLEGGGSPLHF	TGTGCCAGCAGCTTGGAAGGGGGTGGTTCACCCCTCCACTTT
-	TRBV5-1	once	TRBJ2-1	14	CASSFTTVEYEQFF	TGCGCCAGCAGCTTCACGACCGTGGAGTATGAGCAGTTCTTC
-	TRBV10-3	-	TRBJ2-1	15	CAIMREGRSLNEQFF	TGTGCCATCATGCGAGAGGGCCGGTCCCTCAATGAGCAGTTCTTC
-	TRBV10-2	-	TRBJ1-1	15	CASSGSIYLNTEAFF	TGCGCCAGCAGTGGATCCATTTACTTGAACACTGAAGCTTTCTTT
TRBD1	TRBV19	-	TRBJ1-5	15	CASHRTGGVNQPQHF	TGTGCCAGCCATCGGACAGGGGGCGTCAATCAGCCCCAGCATTTT
TRBD1	TRBV28	-	TRBJ2-1	16	CASSTPGTGTYNEQFF	TGTGCCAGCAGTACTCCCGGGACAGGGACCTACAATGAGCAGTTCTTC
TRBD1	TRBV5-1	-	TRBJ1-3	16	CASSSSGQGTGNTIYF	TGCGCCAGCAGCAGTTCCGGACAGGGGACTGGAAACACCATATATTTT
-	TRBV9	-	TRBJ2-5	15	CASSVEAQGLETQYF	TGTGCCAGCAGCGTAGAAGCTCAGGGGTTAGAGACCCAGTACTTC
-	TRBV5-1	-	TRBJ1-3	16	CASSFDSSAPGNTIYF	TGCGCCAGCAGCTTTGACAGTTCAGCCCCTGGAAACACCATATATTTT
-	TRBV9	-	TRBJ1-5	13	CASSVDSGQPQHF	TGTGCCAGCAGCGTAGACTCAGGACAGCCCCAGCATTTT
-	TRBV18	-	TRBJ1-4	14	CASSTQGDNEKLFF	TGTGCCAGCTCAACGCAGGGTGATAATGAAAAACTGTTTTTT
-	TRBV19	once	TRBJ1-5	15	CASSISGDSNQPQHF	TGTGCCAGTAGTATATCTGGAGATAGCAATCAGCCCCAGCATTTT
-	TRBV5-4	-	TRBJ1-1	15	CASSLAGQPNTEAFF	TGTGCCAGCAGTTTGGCCGGACAGCCAAACACTGAAGCTTTCTTT
-	TRBV28	few	TRBJ2-7	13	CASKQGVNYEQYF	TGTGCCAGCAAGCAGGGTGTAAACTACGAGCAGTACTTC
-	TRBV4-1	-	TRBJ2-1	15	CASSQVYSGHNEQFF	TGCGCCAGCAGCCAAGTGTACAGCGGGCACAATGAGCAGTTCTTC
-	TRBV18	-	TRBJ1-2	14	CASSPSRGGHGYTF	TGTGCCAGCTCACCTAGCAGGGGTGGTCATGGCTACACCTTC
TRBD2	TRBV24-1	few	TRBJ2-2	17	CATSDPAGRGDTGELFF	TGTGCCACCAGTGATCCCGCCGGGAGGGGCGACACCGGGGAGCTGTTTTTT
TRBD1	TRBV6-5	few	TRBJ1-5	14	CASNRDRGNQPQHF	TGTGCCAGCAATCGAGACAGGGGCAATCAGCCCCAGCATTTT
-	TRBV9	-	TRBJ2-2	13	CASSVVSAGELFF	TGTGCCAGCAGCGTAGTTTCCGCCGGGGAGCTGTTTTTT
TRBD1	TRBV7-3	-	TRBJ1-5	13	CASSVDRGQPQHF	TGTGCCAGCAGCGTCGACAGGGGCCAGCCCCAGCATTTT
-	TRBV19	few	TRBJ1-3	17	CASASRDTAISGNTIYF	TGTGCCAGTGCCTCCCGAGACACAGCCATCTCTGGAAACACCATATATTTT
TRBD1	TRBV5-4	-	TRBJ1-2	13	CASSWTGGYGYTF	TGTGCCAGCAGTTGGACAGGGGGCTATGGCTACACCTTC
TRBD1	TRBV5-5	-	TRBJ2-7	14	CASSFGTGPYEQYF	TGTGCCAGCAGCTTTGGGACAGGCCCTTACGAGCAGTACTTC
TRBD1	TRBV6-5	-	TRBJ1-5	14	CASSPGQSFRPQHF	TGTGCCAGCAGCCCGGGACAGTCCTTTCGGCCCCAGCATTTT
-	TRBV5-1	few	TRBJ2-3	16	CASSSGDRTSTDTQYF	TGCGCCAGCAGCTCGGGGGATCGGACTAGCACAGATACGCAGTATTTT
-	TRBV12-3/TRBV12-4	-	TRBJ1-2	13	CASSLQGNYGYTF	TGTGCCAGCAGTTTACAGGGGAACTATGGCTACACCTTC
TRBD1	TRBV5-1	-	TRBJ1-1	15	CASSLPGTGLNEAFF	TGCGCCAGCAGCTTGCCCGGGACAGGATTGAATGAGGCTTTCTTT
-	TRBV6-5	-	TRBJ1-1	16	CASSYSSGAGNTEAFF	TGTGCCAGCAGTTACTCGTCAGGGGCAGGGAACACTGAAGCTTTCTTT
-	TRBV27	-	TRBJ2-2	14	CASRPGTTTGELFF	TGTGCCAGCAGACCCGGGACAACCACCGGGGAGCTGTTTTTT
TRBD2	TRBV12-5	-	TRBJ2-1	14	CASGLEGGMDEQFF	TGTGCTAGTGGTTTGGAGGGAGGGATGGATGAGCAGTTCTTC
TRBD2	TRBV28	-	TRBJ2-3	15	CASSFSGGRRDTQYF	TGTGCCAGCAGTTTTTCGGGGGGTAGGAGGGATACGCAGTATTTT
-	TRBV6-5	-	TRBJ1-1	14	CASSLSGGSTEAFF	TGTGCCAGCAGCCTATCGGGGGGTTCCACTGAAGCTTTCTTT
-	TRBV16	once	TRBJ1-6	16	CASSPQGHPDNSPLHF	TGTGCCAGCAGCCCCCAGGGCCACCCGGATAATTCACCCCTCCACTTT
-	TRBV19	-	TRBJ1-4	12	CASSTRQGKLFF	TGTGCCAGTAGTACCCGACAAGGAAAACTGTTTTTT
-	TRBV30	-	TRBJ2-3	18	CASPLNPLSASSTDTQYF	TGTGCCTCACCATTAAACCCTTTAAGCGCGTCTAGCACAGATACGCAGTATTTT
TRBD1	TRBV7-8	many	TRBJ2-1	15	CASTATGVTYNEQFF	TGTGCCAGCACTGCCACAGGGGTCACCTACAATGAGCAGTTCTTC
TRBD1	TRBV28	-	TRBJ1-6	15	CASSSRDRADSPLHF	TGTGCCAGCAGTTCCCGGGACAGGGCGGATTCACCCCTCCACTTT
-	TRBV5-1	once	TRBJ2-7	17	CASSLAQTGQGAYEQYF	TGCGCCAGCAGCTTGGCCCAGACCGGACAAGGTGCCTACGAGCAGTACTTC